These 22 T cell receptor beta chains came from one sample sequenced in a study of T cell responses to AZD1222 COVID-19 vaccine. Profiled with immunoSEQ multiplex PCR; TCRdb holds only in-frame clones, not every one. The data hold 95,000 to 150,000 clones, with 75% to 95% observed a single time. Sequencing used peripheral blood, obtained on day 0 of AZD1222 vaccination. These TCRs come from an adult in good health.

The V and J genes are TRBV19 and TRBJ2-7; D is undetermined. The germline CDR1 and CDR2 sequences are LNHDA and SQIVND (reference sequence). The ends were cut back, 5 bases at V and 1 base at J, with 6 bases in the middle. This CDR3 contains 12 residues. The CDR3 nucleotides are TGTGCCAGTAGTTCGGGTTCCTACGAGCAGTACTTC. This codes for CASSSGSYEQYF.

The chain has TRBV21-1 and TRBJ1-5; the D call in the table, TRBD1, was not verified against the DNA. TRBV21-1 is assigned pseudogene status. There are 16 residues in the CDR3. CDR3 sequence reads: CASTLRDRGGNQPQHF. CDR3 coding DNA: TGTGCCAGCACCCTGAGGGACAGGGGAGGCAATCAGCCCCAGCATTTT.

In DNA, the CDR3 is TGTGCCAGCAGTAGCGGGACAGGGGAAAAGGGGCAGTACTTC. It encodes CASSSGTGEKGQYF. The rearrangement links TRBV2 to TRBJ2-7; 10 positions agree with TRBD1. Germline V gene sequence: CDR1 SNHLY, CDR2 FYNNEI. J lost 9 bases, V lost 5 bases, and 10 bases had no gene match. CDR3 size: 14 residues.

The rearrangement joins TRBV5-1 to TRBJ2-1, with D unclear. Trimming shortened V by 0 bases and J by 9 bases, and 16 bases separated the two germline ends. CDR3 length equals 15 residues. Germline V CDR1 and CDR2: SGHRS, YFSETQ. CDR3 in DNA: TGCGCCAGCAGCTTGGGGGCAGGAGCTATTGGTGAGCAGTTCTTC. Its protein is CASSLGAGAIGEQFF.

With regard to this clone: Within the sample, other DNA sequences also encode this same CDR3. The genes are TRBV7-2 and TRBJ2-2, with D unclear. The CDR3 sequence is 14 residues long. The germline V gene has CDR1 SGHTA and CDR2 FQGNSA. Trimming left V 1 base short and J 2 bases short, with 5 bases between. CDR3 DNA: TGTGCCAGCAGCTTAGGAGGAAACACCGGGGAGCTGTTTTTT. Protein: CASSLGGNTGELFF.

The chain combines TRBV19 with TRBJ1-1; a weak D match, TRBD1 (6 bases). The germline gives CDR1 LNHDA, CDR2 SQIVND (reference sequence). The V and J ends lost 4 bases and 0 bases respectively, with 9 bases between them. The CDR3 is made up of 14 amino acids. CDR3 DNA sequence: TGTGCCAGTAGTACGGGGGGCGTGAACACTGAAGCTTTCTTT. It specifies CASSTGGVNTEAFF.

This clone was picked up a small number of times. The chain recombines TRBV3-1 (or the pseudogene TRBV3-2) with TRBJ2-4; 8 positions match TRBD1. The CDR3 sequence is 14 residues long. The V gene's germline CDR1 is LGHDT and CDR2 YNNKEL (reference sequence). V gave up 1 base and J gave up 7 bases; unmatched junction bases: 3. The CDR3 DNA reads as TGTGCCAGCAGCCAAGGACAGGGGAGCAACATTCAGTACTTC. Protein product: CASSQGQGSNIQYF.

This chain joins TRBV30 and TRBJ1-1; D might be TRBD1 (5 bases). This CDR3 has 14 amino acids. Germline V gene lookup returns CDR1 GTSNPN and CDR2 SVGIG (reference sequence). V was trimmed by 5 bases and J by 6 bases, leaving 19 bases between them. CDR3 amino acids: CAWGGGGFYAEAFF. In DNA form, the CDR3 reads TGTGCCTGGGGGGGAGGCGGTTTTTATGCTGAAGCTTTCTTT.

The chain recombines TRBV3-1 (or the pseudogene TRBV3-2) with TRBJ2-4, with a weak D call TRBD1 (9 bases). There are 19 residues in the CDR3. V shed 1 base and J shed 4 bases, with 23 bases lying between them. Germline-derived CDR1 and CDR2 are LGHDT and YNNKEL (reference sequence). The DNA for the CDR3 is TGTGCCAGCAGCCAAGCCCTTCGGGGGGGGACAGGGACAAAAAACATTCAGTACTTC. Protein product: CASSQALRGGTGTKNIQYF.

The CDR3 spells CASSQDRGLAGYNEQFF. DNA of the CDR3: TGTGCCAGCAGCCAAGATAGAGGACTAGCGGGCTACAATGAGCAGTTCTTC. This sequence joins TRBV14 and TRBJ2-1; 11 bases map to TRBD2. The germline V gene encodes CDR1 SGHDN and CDR2 FVKESK. The CDR3 loop spans 17 amino acids. Trimming took 0 bases from V and 3 from J; bases not matched to a gene: 4. Combining the CDR3 with reference TRBV14 and TRBJ2-1 gives the whole variable domain EAGVTQFPSHSVIEKGQTVTLRCDPISGHDNLYWYRRVMGKEIKFLLHFVKESKQDESGMPNNRFLAERTGGTYSTLKVQPAELEDSGVYFCASSQDRGLAGYNEQFFGPGTRLTVL.

The J gene is TRBJ1-3, the V gene TRBV19; D call uncertain. This CDR3 is 17 amino acids long. V shed 3 bases and J shed 0 bases, with 15 bases lying between them. CDR1 is LNHDA, CDR2 SQIVND, per germline (reference sequence). The chain's CDR3 is CASSIDTLVSSGNTIYF. The CDR3 DNA is TGTGCCAGTAGTATCGACACACTGGTATCCTCTGGAAACACCATATATTTT.

Turning to this clone: Other nucleotide sequences in the sample specify the same CDR3. This chain joins TRBV2 and TRBJ1-1, with 7 bases lining up with TRBD1. This CDR3 has 14 residues. Per the germline V gene, CDR1 is SNHLY and CDR2 is FYNNEI. Losses at the gene ends were 2 bases for V and 0 bases for J; bases not matched to a gene: 0. CDR3 bases: TGTGCCAGCAGTGAAACAGGGGTGAACACTGAAGCTTTCTTT. As protein: CASSETGVNTEAFF.

V gene TRBV19 combines with J gene TRBJ2-2; D tentatively reads TRBD1 or TRBD2 (5 bases each). Germline V gene sequence: CDR1 LNHDA, CDR2 SQIVND (reference sequence). This CDR3 spans 15 amino acids. Trimming cost V 1 base and J 1 base, with 7 bases left between them. Written as DNA, the CDR3 is TGTGCCAGTAGTATAGTGGGGGTGAACACCGGGGAGCTGTTTTTT. Translation: CASSIVGVNTGELFF.

The V gene is TRBV27, the J gene TRBJ1-2, with a tentative D call TRBD1 (5 bases). Germline V CDR1 and CDR2: MNHEY, SMNVEV (reference sequence). V was clipped by 1 base and J by 6 bases, with 12 bases between them. The CDR3 has 14 residues. The CDR3 protein is CASSLLGAGNGYTF. The CDR3 DNA reads as TGTGCCAGCAGTTTATTAGGGGCAGGGAATGGCTACACCTTC.

CDR3 amino acids: CAWTAGGEKLFF. In DNA form, the CDR3 reads TGTGCCTGGACGGCAGGAGGGGAAAAACTGTTTTTT. This chain joins TRBV30 and TRBJ1-4; D is uncertain. Germline CDR1 is GTSNPN and CDR2 is SVGIG (reference sequence). The V and J ends lost 4 bases and 8 bases respectively, with 11 bases between them. The CDR3 is made up of 12 amino acids.

CDR3: CASSVATGNNSPLHF. In nucleotides, the CDR3 is TGTGCCAGCAGCGTCGCGACAGGGAACAATTCACCCCTCCACTTT. This chain connects TRBV6-6 to TRBJ1-6; the match to TRBD1 covers 7 bases. The germline CDR1 and CDR2 sequences are MNHNY and SVGAGI (reference sequence). V lost 6 bases to trimming and J lost 7 bases; unmatched junction nucleotides: 9. There are 15 residues in the CDR3.

The V and J genes are TRBV19 and TRBJ2-4; 9 positions match TRBD2. With 5 bases clipped from V and 9 bases from J, the junction kept 8 bases outside the gene matches. The CDR3 loop spans 14 amino acids. The V gene's germline CDR1 is LNHDA and CDR2 SQIVND (reference sequence). The CDR3 DNA is TGTGCCAGTAGTGCCAGGACTAGCGATGGCATTCAGTACTTC. Protein sequence: CASSARTSDGIQYF.

This chain connects TRBV7-2 to TRBJ1-1; 7 positions match TRBD1. The junction had 10 bases not matched to a gene; V was cut back by 5 bases and J by 10 bases. Germline V gives CDR1 SGHTA, CDR2 FQGNSA. The CDR3 length is 13 residues. The CDR3 spells CASSPGTALAAFF. For the CDR3, the DNA is TGTGCCAGCAGCCCGGGGACAGCGCTCGCAGCTTTCTTT.

This clone has only one observation. The chain carries TRBV19 and TRBJ2-1; weak D call: TRBD1 (6 bases). This CDR3 spans 15 amino acids. V lost 6 bases, J lost 1 base, and 13 bases lay in between. From germline, CDR1 is LNHDA and CDR2 SQIVND (reference sequence). The CDR3 nucleotides read TGTGCCAGTAGGAGGACAGAACTATCCTACAATGAGCAGTTCTTC. Translated, it gives CASRRTELSYNEQFF. Supplemented by reference TRBV19 and TRBJ2-1, the full variable domain reads DGGITQSPKYLFRKEGQNVTLSCEQNLNHDAMYWYRQDPGQGLRLIYYSQIVNDFQKGDIAEGYSVSREKKESFPLTVTSAQKNPTAFYLCASRRTELSYNEQFFGPGTRLTVL.

This chain joins TRBV4-1 and TRBJ1-5, with 7 positions matching TRBD1. This CDR3 has 20 amino acids. Germline V CDR1 and CDR2: MGHRA, YSYEKL. Trimming cost V 0 bases and J 1 base; bases outside gene matches: 15. CDR3 residues: CASSQDSGGNVKSSNQPQHF. The DNA of the CDR3 is TGCGCCAGCAGCCAAGATTCAGGGGGGAATGTTAAGTCAAGCAATCAGCCCCAGCATTTT.

The chain combines TRBV5-1 with TRBJ2-2, with D possibly being TRBD1 (6 bases). V shed 0 bases and J shed 0 bases, with 12 bases lying between them. CDR1 is SGHRS and CDR2 is YFSETQ in the germline V gene. This CDR3 spans 17 amino acids. Written as DNA, the CDR3 is TGCGCCAGCAGCTTGGAGTTCAGGGGATCGAACACCGGGGAGCTGTTTTTT. Its protein is CASSLEFRGSNTGELFF.

The chain combines TRBV6-1 with TRBJ1-6; D is possibly TRBD1 (5 bases). V lost 1 base and J lost 13, with 14 bases in between. The germline gives CDR1 MNHNS, CDR2 SASEGT. This CDR3 has 14 residues. CDR3 amino acids: CASSEDGWGSPLHF. CDR3 sequence (DNA): TGTGCCAGCAGTGAAGACGGGTGGGGGTCGCCCCTCCACTTT.